The TCR beta chain described here comes from a study of blood T cell repertoires in COVID-19 (dated by TCRdb to the early 2020s). For context, the study as a whole: Samples from collaborators originated in the United States, Italy and Spain and spanned both the acute and convalescent phases of COVID-19. Subjects who had been exposed to COVID-19, were actively infected with it, or had recovered from it provided the deeply sampled blood TCRbeta repertoires that made up the dataset. The repertoires were released in a freely available public database meant as a resource for research on the immune response to SARS-CoV-2. Sample metadata almost always included a de-identified subject ID, COVID-19 status, age in years and sex. The prospective study material was composed of cDNA or gDNA derived from T cells, B-cell-depleted T cells, or PBMCs. HLA class I and class II types, where available, came from metadata supplied by the sample provider rather than from assay-based typing. Samples came from the ongoing ImmuneRACE study (first 160 participants) plus 1,254 subjects from 6 global collaborators.

Remarks on this clone: The specificity of this receptor is unknown. No base-level quality is on record; no much larger clone is a single base apart.

Overall results and qualifications from the work: The quantity of clinical and demographic metadata differed by source and by participant and was supplied without curation.

TCRbeta CDR3 regions were amplified from genomic DNA using the immunoSEQ Assay, a bias-controlled multiplex PCR. The paper's data handling went like this. The number of nucleated cells in each sample was estimated by amplification of reference gene primers within the assay. To quantify the absolute abundance of each unique TCRbeta CDR3 rearrangement, sequence reads were collapsed and filtered. Productive Simpson clonality was computed per sample as the square root of Simpson's diversity index over productive rearrangements. TCRdb took over this immuneACCESS table, retaining in-frame rearrangements with V and J assigned. Such tables are incomplete; in checked studies, under half of the missing clones stem from an unresolved V gene, and the remainder is unexplained. The D gene and trimming were derived from the DNA, and the V and J assignments and clone size from that table. The sample table contains over 450,000 clones; only one count was recorded for approximately 89% of them. Around 0.95% of the sample rests with the top ten.

One collaborating source in Seattle enrolled patients during active infection and followed them longitudinally through the course of disease. Whole blood was collected in K2EDTA tubes by collaborating institutions according to the institutions' own protocols. For TCRbeta analysis, collaborator samples were shipped as frozen whole blood, as isolated PBMCs, or as DNA extracted from either sample type. Trimming leaves V shorter by 5 bases and J shorter by 4 bases, with the junction holding 3 bases beyond the gene matches. There are 13 amino acids in the CDR3, from cysteine to phenylalanine inclusive. Of the read, only the CDR3 DNA is kept; its 39 bases are in frame from base 1. The germline V gene (reference sequence) gives CDR1 as SEHNR and CDR2 as FQNEAQ.

The chain employs TRBV7-9 and TRBJ1-2; the junction holds 8 bases that match TRBD1. The source of this sequence is a man between 18 and 29 years old with COVID-19, enrolled during active disease. The sample consisted of peripheral blood. The nucleotides are TGTGCCAGCAGCCCCGGGACAGGCTATGGCTACACCTTC. This translates into CASSPGTGYGYTF.